This is a list of T cell receptor beta chains from one sample in a study of glioma-infiltrating T cells. TCRdb fed the multiplex PCR reads into MiXCR, producing one record per CDR3 protein. The table has 150,000 or so distinct CDR3 sequences, more than 35% seen once. The sample comprised glioma tissue, nonneoplastic brain tissue, or PBMCs (not recorded which). The source is a human donor with low-grade glioma or glioblastoma, undergoing nonglioma brain surgery, or in good health (not recorded which). CDR3s include the opening cysteine and the closing phenylalanine or tryptophan. D genes are given only for firm matches. Not all rows give a size; the values are once, few, many and, for expanded clones, a class.

TRBD1,13,few,TRBV6-2/TRBV6-3,TRBJ1-1,CVSSYGNRGEAFF,TGTGTCAGCAGTTACGGGAACAGGGGTGAAGCTTTCTTT
TRBD2,15,few,TRBV15,TRBJ2-5,CATRWGLALQETQYF,TGTGCCACTAGATGGGGACTAGCATTACAAGAGACCCAGTACTTC
TRBD2,14,few,TRBV7-2,TRBJ2-3,CASSPSGVADTQYF,TGTGCCAGCAGCCCTAGCGGGGTGGCAGATACGCAGTATTTT
TRBD1,13,.,TRBV25-1,TRBJ1-6,CASRGRGHSPLHF,TGTGCCAGCAGGGGAAGGGGGCATTCACCCCTCCACTTT
.,13,.,TRBV6-8,TRBJ2-3,CASSSYFTDTQYF,TGCGCCAGCAGTTCTTACTTCACAGATACGCAGTATTTT
.,14,.,TRBV27,TRBJ2-7,CASRRDSVGYEQYF,TGTGCCAGCAGAAGGGACTCGGTGGGCTACGAGCAGTACTTC
.,13,few,TRBV6-6,TRBJ1-6,CASSESTGSPLHF,TGCGCCAGCAGTGAGTCGACAGGTTCACCCCTCCACTTT
.,17,.,TRBV28,TRBJ1-6,CASSLDPPRDTNSPLHF,TGTGCCAGCAGTTTGGACCCGCCCCGGGACACAAATTCACCCCTCCACTTT
.,12,few,TRBV6-1,TRBJ2-7,CASTTGSREQYF,TGTGCCAGCACTACGGGGTCCCGCGAGCAGTACTTC
.,14,.,TRBV30,TRBJ1-1,CAWSASPQPPAAFF,TGTGCCTGGAGTGCCTCCCCGCAGCCACCCGCAGCTTTCTTT
.,13,.,TRBV20-1,TRBJ1-1,CSASKQVNTEAFF,TGCAGTGCTAGTAAACAGGTGAACACTGAAGCTTTCTTT
.,12,.,TRBV12-3/TRBV12-4,TRBJ1-2,CASSRDSGDYTF,TGTGCCAGCAGCCGTGACAGTGGAGACTACACCTTC
TRBD1,15,.,TRBV15,TRBJ1-5,CATSSGTGNNQPQHF,TGTGCCACCAGCAGTGGGACAGGGAACAATCAGCCCCAGCATTTT
TRBD1,13,.,TRBV10-3,TRBJ1-3,CATRQGDGNTIYF,TGTGCCACCCGACAGGGGGACGGAAACACCATATATTTT
TRBD2,17,.,TRBV30,TRBJ2-1,CAWIRISGSLVYNEQFF,TGTGCCTGGATTCGAATCAGCGGGAGTTTGGTATACAATGAGCAGTTCTTC
.,14,.,TRBV6-6,TRBJ1-3,CASSHGISGNTIYF,TGTGCCAGCAGCCATGGGATCTCTGGAAACACCATATATTTT
TRBD2,15,.,TRBV6-1,TRBJ2-7,CAGRAGTSGTGEQYF,TGTGCCGGCAGGGCGGGGACTAGCGGGACGGGCGAGCAGTACTTC
.,14,.,TRBV27,TRBJ1-6,CASSPLEGNSPLHF,TGTGCCAGCAGTCCGTTAGAGGGTAATTCACCCCTCCACTTT
.,16,few,TRBV14,TRBJ2-5,CASSQALGRGRETQYF,TGTGCCAGCAGCCAAGCATTGGGCAGGGGTCGAGAGACCCAGTACTTC
TRBD1,15,few,TRBV6-1,TRBJ2-1,CASRPGTGGIHEQFF,TGTGCCAGCAGACCCGGGACAGGGGGCATCCATGAGCAGTTCTTC
.,18,.,TRBV6-5,TRBJ2-3,CASSFRSLQGAGTDTQYF,TGTGCCAGCAGTTTCCGGTCCCTACAGGGTGCCGGCACAGATACGCAGTATTTT
.,15,.,TRBV4-2,TRBJ1-4,CASSPSPGSNEKLFF,TGTGCCAGCAGCCCCTCCCCGGGGAGTAATGAAAAACTGTTTTTT
.,13,.,TRBV6-9,TRBJ2-1,CASSYRMYNEQFF,TGTGCCAGCAGTTACCGGATGTACAATGAGCAGTTCTTC
.,16,.,TRBV4-1,TRBJ2-7,CASSQSRQSTHHEQYF,TGCGCCAGCAGCCAAAGTAGACAGTCCACCCACCACGAGCAGTACTTC
TRBD1,14,.,TRBV19,TRBJ1-2,CASRGADRNYGYTF,TGTGCCAGTAGGGGGGCGGACAGGAACTATGGCTACACCTTC
TRBD1,14,once,TRBV6-1,TRBJ2-1,CASSFGQGYNEQFF,TGTGCCAGCAGCTTTGGACAGGGCTACAATGAGCAGTTCTTC
.,14,.,TRBV7-9,TRBJ2-3,CASSLDGATDTQYF,TGTGCCAGCAGCTTAGACGGGGCCACAGATACGCAGTATTTT
.,19,.,TRBV28,TRBJ1-1,CASSLGGTPGGRLYTEAFF,TGTGCCAGCAGTTTAGGGGGGACTCCGGGGGGGAGGTTGTACACTGAAGCTTTCTTT
TRBD2,17,few,TRBV6-6,TRBJ2-5,CASSYSVLAGGRETQYF,TGTGCCAGCAGTTACTCGGTCCTAGCGGGAGGGCGGGAGACCCAGTACTTC
TRBD1,15,.,TRBV20-1,TRBJ2-1,CSAREWDRGSYEQFF,TGCAGTGCTAGAGAATGGGACAGGGGTTCCTACGAGCAGTTCTTC
.,13,few,TRBV2,TRBJ1-5,CASSSGYNQPQHF,TGTGCCAGCAGTTCAGGTTATAATCAGCCCCAGCATTTT
.,13,.,TRBV6-1,TRBJ2-7,CASSERAVYEQYF,TGTGCCAGCAGTGAAAGGGCTGTCTACGAGCAGTACTTC
TRBD2,11,.,TRBV6-1,TRBJ2-7,CASRGLNEQYF,TGTGCCAGCAGGGGACTAAACGAGCAGTACTTC
.,14,few,TRBV6-6,TRBJ2-3,CASSYEGGGDTQYF,TGTGCCAGCAGTTACGAGGGGGGCGGGGATACGCAGTATTTT
TRBD2,16,.,TRBV6-1,TRBJ2-3,CASSAGTSGKADTQYF,TGTGCCAGCAGCGCCGGGACTAGCGGGAAGGCAGATACGCAGTATTTT
TRBD2,15,.,TRBV20-1,TRBJ2-3,CSAPTTSGSPDTQYF,TGCAGTGCCCCTACGACTAGCGGGAGTCCAGATACGCAGTATTTT
.,17,.,TRBV12-3/TRBV12-4,TRBJ2-4,CASTGGGRDPRINIQYF,TGTGCCAGCACCGGTGGGGGGAGAGACCCGCGTATAAACATTCAGTACTTC
TRBD1,12,few,TRBV6-1,TRBJ1-2,CASSGTGGGYTF,TGTGCCAGCAGTGGGACAGGGGGAGGCTACACCTTC
.,14,.,TRBV6-2/TRBV6-3,TRBJ1-2,CASSYSGGDHGYTF,TGTGCCAGCAGTTACTCTGGAGGGGACCATGGCTACACCTTC
.,13,.,TRBV20-1,TRBJ2-5,CSARPMHQETQYF,TGCAGTGCTAGACCCATGCACCAAGAGACCCAGTACTTC
.,12,many,TRBV20-1,TRBJ2-3,CSVKGWTDTQYF,TGCAGCGTAAAGGGATGGACAGATACGCAGTATTTT
TRBD2,12,.,TRBV27,TRBJ2-7,CASWTSGSKQYF,TGTGCCAGTTGGACTAGCGGGAGTAAGCAGTACTTC
.,16,few,TRBV7-2,TRBJ2-1,CASSSRSGVNYNEQFF,TGTGCCAGCAGCTCTAGATCGGGTGTTAACTACAATGAGCAGTTCTTC
.,11,.,TRBV19,TRBJ1-1,CASKGNTEAFF,TGTGCCAGTAAGGGAAACACTGAAGCTTTCTTT